The sequence of this T cell receptor (beta chain) was determined in a study of blood T cell repertoires in COVID-19 (dated by TCRdb to the early 2020s). About the study as a whole: Collaborator samples came from the United States, Italy and Spain and covered acute and convalescent phases of COVID-19. The prospective study material was composed of cDNA or gDNA derived from T cells, B-cell-depleted T cells, or PBMCs. The dataset comprised deeply sampled blood TCRbeta repertoires from subjects exposed to, actively infected with, or recovered from COVID-19. The repertoires were made available in a free public database intended to serve as a resource for research on the immune response to SARS-CoV-2. Samples were obtained from the ongoing ImmuneRACE study (first 160 participants) and from over 1,000 subjects provided by 6 global collaborators. The sample metadata nearly always contained a de-identified subject ID, COVID-19 status, age in years and sex. HLA class I and class II types, where available, came from metadata supplied by the sample provider rather than from assay-based typing.

Participants in the prospective study were aged about 18 to 90 years, lived in more than 20 United States geographic areas, and enrolled through a virtual design. In the prospective study, cohorts were assigned on the basis of participant-reported clinical history obtained from a screening survey and a study questionnaire. Recovered participants in ImmuneRACE Cohort 3 were defined by two consecutive negative NP/OP PCR tests, clearance by a healthcare professional, or resolution of symptoms. In the prospective study, whole blood, serum and a nasopharyngeal or oropharyngeal swab were collected from each participant by mobile phlebotomists. Over a roughly two-month period, participants in the prospective study had the option of providing additional blood draws and questionnaires. Before DNA extraction, prospective study blood samples were shipped either frozen or at room temperature. Concerning this clone: What this receptor recognizes is not known. Base qualities are missing; no much larger clone stands one base away.

The full study reports these points: Clinical and demographic metadata were provided uncurated, with the amount varying by source and participant.

TCRbeta CDR3 regions were amplified from genomic DNA using the immunoSEQ Assay, a bias-controlled multiplex PCR. Under the source paper's analysis protocol: The number of nucleated cells in each sample was estimated by amplification of reference gene primers within the assay. To quantify the absolute abundance of each unique TCRbeta CDR3 rearrangement, sequence reads were collapsed and filtered. For each sample, productive Simpson clonality was calculated as the square root of Simpson's diversity index over productive rearrangements. TCRdb limited this immuneACCESS table to in-frame rearrangements with V and J called. A share of clones is missing; checked studies link under half to unresolved V genes, and the rest is unexplained. That table furnishes V, J and clone size, whereas the DNA furnished D and trimming. For this sample the table gives some 490,000 clones, of which about nine tenths were detected only once. Just over 8% of the sample is in the top ten clones.

Sequencing was done on a sample of PBMCs or T cells enriched from blood (not recorded which). The source of this sequence is an older woman who had recovered from COVID-19.

The CDR3 region reads CAISFGRDYEQYF. The sequenced DNA is TGTGCCATCAGTTTTGGGAGGGACTACGAGCAGTACTTC. The chain couples TRBV10-3 to TRBJ2-7; TRBD2 lines up with 7 middle nucleotides. The germline V gene encodes CDR1 ENHRY and CDR2 SYGVKD. The CDR3, cysteine through phenylalanine, is 13 amino acids long. The retained sequence is limited to the CDR3, 39 bases, with the frame set at the first base. V is pruned by 5 bases and J by 3 bases, leaving 4 bases of the junction without a gene match.